Following are 25 T cell receptor beta chains from one sample sequenced in a study of T cell repertoires in cytomegalovirus infection. TCRdb ran MiXCR on the reads and lists one entry per CDR3 protein. The table shows roughly 280,000 distinct CDR3 sequences, with 12% to 15% occurring only once. Sequenced sample: PBMCs. Receptors were obtained from a human donor in good health (CMV status not recorded). Some clones in this sample may be carry-over from other donors' samples.

This clonotype has ten or more counts. This sequence joins TRBV7-8 and TRBJ2-3; D remains unclear. V was trimmed by 0 bases and J by 6 bases, leaving 10 bases between them. This CDR3 spans 14 amino acids. The germline gives CDR1 SGHVS, CDR2 FQNEAQ. The CDR3 DNA reads as TGTGCCAGCAGCTTAGCGATAGCCGGGGATACGCAGTATTTT. Translation: CASSLAIAGDTQYF. The full variable domain, completed using reference TRBV7-8 and TRBJ2-3, is GAGVSQSPRYKVAKRGQDVALRCDPISGHVSLFWYQQALGQGPEFLTYFQNEAQLDKSGLPSDRFFAERPEGSVSTLKIQRTQQEDSAVYLCASSLAIAGDTQYFGPGTRLTVL.

This clonotype was detected many times. J is TRBJ1-1 and V is TRBV7-8; D is undetermined. The CDR3 sequence is 13 residues long. The V gene lost 5 bases and the J gene lost 5 bases, with 12 bases spanning the gap. The V gene's germline CDR1 is SGHVS and CDR2 FQNEAQ. The chain's CDR3 is CASSPRTGTEAFF. The DNA for the CDR3 is TGTGCCAGCAGCCCCCGCACGGGGACTGAAGCTTTCTTT. Filled out from reference TRBV7-8 and TRBJ1-1, the complete variable domain reads GAGVSQSPRYKVAKRGQDVALRCDPISGHVSLFWYQQALGQGPEFLTYFQNEAQLDKSGLPSDRFFAERPEGSVSTLKIQRTQQEDSAVYLCASSPRTGTEAFFGQGTRLTVV.

The chain couples TRBV19 to TRBJ1-6, with 8 bases aligning to TRBD1. V shed 4 bases and J 9 bases; nucleotides not matched to a gene: 11. Germline CDR1 and CDR2: LNHDA and SQIVND (reference sequence). CDR3 length equals 16 residues. DNA of the CDR3: TGTGCCAGTAGTACGTCGGACAGGGCCTGGGGTTCACCCCTCCACTTT. This gives the protein CASSTSDRAWGSPLHF.

This sequence joins TRBV10-3 and TRBJ1-1, with TRBD1 as a possible D gene (5 bases). This CDR3 has 13 residues. Germline lookup yields CDR1 ENHRY and CDR2 SYGVKD. The germline V and J ends were trimmed by 5 bases and 7 bases, with 14 bases remaining between them. The CDR3 DNA is TGTGCCATCAGTTGGCAGGATAGGGGTGAAGCTTTCTTT. The encoded protein is CAISWQDRGEAFF.

The V gene is TRBV28, the J gene TRBJ1-2; tentatively, D is TRBD1 (5 bases). The CDR3 covers 13 residues. The germline V gene encodes CDR1 MDHEN and CDR2 SYDVKM. V lost 3 bases and J 4 bases, leaving 9 bases between the germline ends. The CDR3 DNA reads TGTGCCAGCAGTTTCGGGGGAATCTATGGCTACACCTTC. Amino acid sequence: CASSFGGIYGYTF.

Of note for this clonotype: A much larger clone sits a single nucleotide away, making a read error possible. This CDR3 is missing its conserved last phenylalanine or tryptophan, likely due to a read error. V is TRBV28 and J is TRBJ1-1; a possible D gene is TRBD1 (5 bases). The germline gives CDR1 MDHEN, CDR2 SYDVKM. This CDR3 has 14 amino acids. V was trimmed by 5 bases and J by 4 bases, leaving 14 bases between them. The CDR3 region is CASSPLQGSTEAFI. The CDR3 DNA reads as TGTGCCAGCAGTCCCCTCCAGGGAAGCACTGAAGCTTTCATT.

The rearrangement uses TRBV29-1 and TRBJ2-3; D may be TRBD1 or TRBD2 (5 bases each). V lost 4 bases and J lost 0, with 17 bases in between. From germline, CDR1 is SQVTM and CDR2 ANQGSEA. The CDR3 runs 16 residues. CDR3 in DNA: TGCAGCGTTGGGAGTGCCTCCTGGGGGAGCACAGATACGCAGTATTTT. Translation gives CSVGSASWGSTDTQYF.

The chain combines TRBV29-1 with TRBJ2-1; 11 nucleotides align to TRBD2. This CDR3 is built from 14 residues. The V and J ends lost 4 bases and 6 bases, in that order; junction bases with no gene match: 5. CDR1 and CDR2 from the germline V gene are SQVTM and ANQGSEA. The CDR3 DNA sequence: TGCAGCGTTGCTGTAGCGGGGGGGCCCAATGAGCAGTTCTTC. Translated: CSVAVAGGPNEQFF.

This clonotype has only a few counts. The chain is built from TRBV28 and TRBJ2-7; 11 bases agree with TRBD2. The CDR3 runs 17 residues. The germline V gene encodes CDR1 MDHEN and CDR2 SYDVKM. The ends lost 5 bases at V and 5 bases at J; junction bases unmatched: 14. Here the CDR3 DNA reads TGTGCCAGCAGTGCAGTTACTAGCGGGAGATCAGGCCACGAGCAGTACTTC. Its translation is CASSAVTSGRSGHEQYF.

The rearrangement links TRBV20-1 to TRBJ2-5; TRBD2 agrees at 7 bases. This CDR3 is built from 14 residues. V lost 5 bases to trimming and J lost 4 bases; unmatched junction nucleotides: 10. From germline, CDR1 is DFQATT and CDR2 SNEGSKA (reference sequence). The CDR3 sequence is CSASSGTDGETQYF. CDR3 coding DNA: TGCAGTGCTTCGAGCGGGACGGACGGAGAGACCCAGTACTTC.

This clonotype was seen a handful of times. This sequence joins TRBV20-1 and TRBJ1-1; 8 nucleotides match TRBD1. V was pared by 2 bases and J by 0 bases, with 5 bases of the junction left unmatched. There are 15 residues in the CDR3. Germline CDR1 DFQATT, CDR2 SNEGSKA (reference sequence). The CDR3 coding sequence is TGCAGTGCTAGACCCGGACAGGGAATGAACACTGAAGCTTTCTTT. The encoded protein is CSARPGQGMNTEAFF.

The V gene is TRBV2, the J gene TRBJ2-1; D may be TRBD2 (6 bases). The CDR3 has 15 amino acids. Between the trimmed V and J ends, which lost 4 bases and 4 bases, there was a span of 14 bases. Per germline, CDR1 SNHLY and CDR2 FYNNEI. CDR3 amino acids: CASSVRDSGYNEQFF. The CDR3 nucleotides read TGTGCCAGCAGTGTTCGTGATAGCGGTTACAATGAGCAGTTCTTC. Complete variable domain (other parts from reference TRBV2 and TRBJ2-1): EPEVTQTPSHQVTQMGQEVILRCVPISNHLYFYWYRQILGQKVEFLVSFYNNEISEKSEIFDDQFSVERPDGSNFTLKIRSTKLEDSAMYFCASSVRDSGYNEQFFGPGTRLTVL.

This clonotype came up many times. The CDR3 loop is CASSLEKLDYTF. CDR3 nucleotides: TGTGCCAGCAGTTTAGAGAAATTGGACTACACCTTC. The chain carries TRBV28 and TRBJ1-2; D uncertain. In germline, CDR1 is MDHEN, CDR2 SYDVKM. The CDR3 has 12 amino acids. The V end lost 2 bases, the J end lost 10 bases, and 11 bases lay between the germline ends.

V and J are TRBV19 and TRBJ2-3, with D possibly TRBD2 on 5 matching bases. Germline CDR1 LNHDA, CDR2 SQIVND (reference sequence). There are 13 residues in the CDR3. Trimming stripped 4 bases from V and 5 bases from J, with 10 bases between. The CDR3 loop reads CASSKVEGDTQYF. The CDR3 DNA reads as TGTGCCAGTAGTAAGGTTGAGGGAGATACGCAGTATTTT.

This clonotype appeared many times. The chain couples TRBV7-3 to TRBJ2-1; TRBD1 is a possible D gene (6 bases). Between the trimmed V and J ends, which lost 5 bases and 6 bases, there was a span of 20 bases. The CDR3 runs 16 residues. Germline CDR1 and CDR2: SGHTA and FQGTGA. CDR3 amino acids: CASSIKSGPRGNEQFF. The CDR3 DNA sequence: TGTGCCAGCAGCATAAAATCGGGACCCAGGGGCAATGAGCAGTTCTTC.

The CDR3 sequence: CASSQAVTLNTEAFF. DNA for the CDR3: TGCGCCAGCAGCCAGGCCGTGACGCTAAACACTGAAGCTTTCTTT. The chain carries TRBV4-1 and TRBJ1-1; D call uncertain. Trimming removed 3 bases at V and 2 bases at J, with 13 bases between. From germline, CDR1 is MGHRA and CDR2 YSYEKL. The CDR3 is 15 residues long.

This clonotype was recorded at least ten times. The chain employs TRBV7-9 and TRBJ1-1; no clear D. V dropped 0 bases and J dropped 6 bases, with 14 bases sitting between them. Germline lookup yields CDR1 SEHNR and CDR2 FQNEAQ (reference sequence). The CDR3 sequence is 15 residues long. CDR3 coding DNA: TGTGCCAGCAGCTTAGCTTTGCAGTTCCTACCTGAAGCTTTCTTT. It specifies CASSLALQFLPEAFF.

The chain recombines TRBV28 with TRBJ2-7; 7 bases agree with TRBD2. CDR1 and CDR2 from the germline V gene are MDHEN and SYDVKM. J was trimmed by 0 bases and V by 7 bases; bases with no gene match: 9. This CDR3 contains 15 residues. The DNA of the CDR3 is TGTGCCAGCAAGAGGGGCGGGAGTAACTCCTACGAGCAGTACTTC. Translation: CASKRGGSNSYEQYF.

The chain couples TRBV6-8 to TRBJ2-3; D is perhaps TRBD1 (5 bases). Trimming removed 4 bases from V and 0 bases from J, with 14 bases in between. The CDR3 has 16 residues. Germline-derived CDR1 and CDR2 are MNHGY and SAAAGT. CDR3 nucleotide sequence: TGTGCCAGCAGTTTACAGGACGCAATCAGCACAGATACGCAGTATTTT. Protein: CASSLQDAISTDTQYF.

This clonotype was found many times. The chain joins TRBV12-3 or TRBV12-4 to TRBJ2-7; 7 bases line up with TRBD1. J lost 8 bases, V lost 6 bases, and 4 bases had no gene match. CDR3 length: 11 amino acids. CDR3 residues: CASRTGIQQYF. DNA of the CDR3: TGTGCCAGCAGGACAGGGATTCAGCAGTACTTC.

This clonotype has ten or more counts. The CDR3 protein is CASSLSRGGTYNEQFF. Here the CDR3 DNA reads TGTGCCAGCAGCTTAAGTAGGGGGGGGACCTACAATGAGCAGTTCTTC. This chain joins TRBV7-8 and TRBJ2-1, with D possibly being TRBD2 (7 bases). V shed 2 bases and J shed 2 bases, with 13 bases lying between them. The germline V gene encodes CDR1 SGHVS and CDR2 FQNEAQ. The CDR3 totals 16 residues.

The chain has TRBV6-2 or TRBV6-3 and TRBJ2-3; D gene uncertain. The length of the CDR3 is 13 residues. Germline V gene lookup returns CDR1 MNHEY and CDR2 SVGEGT. Deletions cut 6 bases from V and 7 bases from J, with 14 bases between. The CDR3 sequence: CASRKLDQNTQYF. CDR3 nucleotides: TGTGCCAGCAGAAAACTCGACCAGAATACGCAGTATTTT.

This clonotype was picked up one time. The chain links TRBV6-6 to TRBJ2-7; TRBD1 might be the D (5 bases). CDR1 and CDR2 from the germline V gene are MNHNY and SVGAGI (reference sequence). V lost 8 bases and J lost 7, with 21 bases in between. This CDR3 comprises 14 residues. This CDR3 is CASGSQDRTWEQYF. As DNA, the CDR3 is TGTGCCAGCGGGTCACAGGATCGTACGTGGGAGCAGTACTTC.

This clonotype was recorded many times. The rearrangement joins TRBV7-2 to TRBJ2-1; TRBD2 matches at 7 bases. The length of the CDR3 is 12 residues. Trimming removed 2 bases from V and 12 bases from J; junction bases left unmatched: 4. Germline V lookup: CDR1 SGHTA, CDR2 FQGNSA. The CDR3 sequence: CASSLFSGLQFF. In DNA, the CDR3 is TGTGCCAGCAGCTTATTTAGCGGGCTGCAGTTCTTC.

This clonotype was counted a few times. The rearrangement uses TRBV5-1 and TRBJ2-2; no firm D call. The germline gives CDR1 SGHRS, CDR2 YFSETQ. The length of the CDR3 is 15 residues. The V end was cut by 1 base, the J end by 0 bases, with 7 bases between. CDR3 region: CASSLIQTNTGELFF. CDR3 DNA sequence: TGCGCCAGCAGCTTGATACAGACGAACACCGGGGAGCTGTTTTTT.